Below, 3 T cell receptor beta chains from the same sample are listed, as sequenced in a study of T cells in Graves' hyperthyroidism and ophthalmopathy. It was RNA transcripts that yielded the amplified TCR beta CDR3 regions. First-round RT-PCR targeting the TCR CDR3 was performed with the HTBI primer set. Each CDR3 protein is one row after TCRdb ran MiXCR on the multiplex PCR reads. Of 200,000 or so distinct CDR3 sequences in the sample, less than 20% were seen once. What was sequenced was blood. The receptors come from a woman in her fifties or sixties with Graves' hyperthyroidism.

This clonotype occurred many times. The chain combines TRBV6-4 with TRBJ2-2, with a tentative D call TRBD2 (5 bases). From germline, CDR1 is MRHNA and CDR2 SNTAGT. The ends were cut back, 3 bases at V and 6 bases at J, with 8 bases in the middle. This CDR3 region has 13 residues. CDR3 amino acids: CASSEEDAGELFF. CDR3 coding DNA: TGTGCCAGCAGTGAGGAGGATGCCGGGGAGCTGTTTTTT.

The chain uses TRBV12-3 or TRBV12-4 and TRBJ2-1; 9 nucleotides match TRBD2. V dropped 1 base and J dropped 6; count of bases not matched to a gene: 10. The CDR3 consists of 17 residues. The CDR3 DNA is TGTGCCAGCAGTTTAGTCCAAACTAGCGGGTTTCCCAATGAGCAGTTCTTC. Amino acids: CASSLVQTSGFPNEQFF.

This clonotype was counted between two and nine times. This rearrangement joins TRBV5-8 to TRBJ2-6; D unclear. This CDR3 has 16 residues. With 0 bases removed from V and 4 bases from J, the gap between germline ends came to 11 bases. Germline V CDR1 and CDR2: SGHTS, YDEGEE. CDR3: CASSLELTSGANVLTF. In DNA, the CDR3 is TGTGCCAGCAGCTTGGAGTTAACATCCGGGGCCAACGTCCTGACTTTC.